This TCR beta chain originates from a study of blood T cell repertoires in COVID-19. At the level of the study: Acute and convalescent COVID-19 specimens originated in the United States, Italy and Spain.

Cohorts were determined from participant-reported clinical history. The CDR3 loop spans 14 amino acids. V was clipped by 1 base and J by 2 bases, with 8 bases between them. Germline V CDR1 and CDR2: SGHTA, FQGNSA. Only in-frame clones appear in the TCRdb table, and some are missing; sequencing was by immunoSEQ multiplex PCR. The sample contains around 150,000 clones, roughly 88% of which appear only once. Sequencing was done on a sample of PBMCs or T cells enriched from blood (not recorded which). The chain couples TRBV7-2 to TRBJ1-2; D unclear. This clonotype was obtained from a woman between 45 and 65 years old who had recovered from COVID-19. This chain's CDR3 is CASSLDGGNYGYTF. CDR3 DNA sequence: TGTGCCAGCAGCTTAGATGGCGGAAACTATGGCTACACCTTC.